This T cell receptor beta chain emerged from a study of cytomegalovirus exposure and HLA in healthy donors. Study-level points and caveats: Cytomegalovirus status, reportedly, was diagnosed with high specificity and sensitivity by the classifier. A later analysis reported that several of the most significant clusters appeared to be linked to common viral pathogens, among them Epstein-Barr virus.

The PCR used 60 Vbeta and 13 Jbeta primers. In the original analysis: An analysis that came later counted roughly 87 million unique TCR beta chains, roughly 11 million shared. Profiled with immunoSEQ multiplex PCR; TCRdb holds only in-frame clones, not every one. V, J and clone size are taken as reported in that table, and D and trimming were inferred from the DNA itself. The sample yields about 130,000 clones, 72% seen once. Comments on this clone: Its antigen remains unidentified.

As for the donors, each was a healthy bone marrow donor. CDR1 MNHEY and CDR2 SVGAGI come from the germline V gene. This CDR3 has 15 residues. V lost 6 bases to trimming and J lost 2 bases; unmatched junction nucleotides: 3. The chain combines TRBV6-5 with TRBJ2-5; 13 nucleotides align to TRBD2. Sequencing was performed on PBMCs. The sequence was collected from a man aged 45-65 years in good health and CMV-seropositive. Here the CDR3 reads CASSRTSGGQETQYF. The CDR3 DNA is TGTGCCAGCAGCCGGACTAGCGGGGGACAAGAGACCCAGTACTTC.